A selection of T cell receptor beta chains follows, all from one sample in a study of T-cell memory formation after mild COVID-19. One entry per CDR3 protein, called by TCRdb with MiXCR from the 5' RACE reads. The table has about 620,000 distinct CDR3 sequences, roughly 18% seen once; the top ten hold 9.5% to 15%. The sequenced sample consisted of PBMCs or a T cell subset sorted from them (not recorded which). The receptors were gathered from an adult woman who had mild COVID-19 (a few samples of this study predate the infection). Cell type and time point are not known. Each CDR3 is given with its conserved first and last residue. A D gene is named only where the DNA matches it firmly. Only part of the rows carry a size: once, few, many, or a class if the clone is expanded.

j_gene: TRBJ2-3; abundance: few; v_gene: TRBV6-5; d_gene: TRBD2; CDR3aa: CASSRETSVSDTQYF; CDR3nt: TGTGCCAGCAGTAGAGAGACTAGCGTTTCAGATACGCAGTATTTT
j_gene: TRBJ1-1; abundance: NA; v_gene: TRBV2; d_gene: NA; CDR3aa: CASSQLSTVEAFF; CDR3nt: TGTGCCAGCAGTCAACTTTCCACAGTTGAAGCTTTCTTT
j_gene: TRBJ1-1; abundance: NA; v_gene: TRBV7-2; d_gene: TRBD1; CDR3aa: CASRTGGAEAFF; CDR3nt: TGTGCCAGCAGAACAGGGGGGGCTGAAGCTTTCTTT
j_gene: TRBJ2-3; abundance: once; v_gene: TRBV4-2; d_gene: NA; CDR3aa: CASSQGSARGVSTDTQYF; CDR3nt: TGTGCCAGCAGCCAGGGCAGCGCCAGGGGAGTATCGACAGATACGCAGTATTTT
j_gene: TRBJ2-7; abundance: NA; v_gene: TRBV18; d_gene: NA; CDR3aa: CASSPPAGTYEQYF; CDR3nt: TGTGCCAGCTCACCACCCGCCGGGACCTACGAGCAGTACTTC
j_gene: TRBJ2-3; abundance: NA; v_gene: TRBV10-3; d_gene: TRBD1; CDR3aa: CASRQGPTDTQYF; CDR3nt: TGTGCCTCCCGACAGGGACCCACAGATACGCAGTATTTT
j_gene: TRBJ2-5; abundance: many; v_gene: TRBV7-9; d_gene: NA; CDR3aa: CASSLFLTGAETQYF; CDR3nt: TGTGCCAGCAGCTTATTCCTTACGGGAGCAGAGACCCAGTACTTC
j_gene: TRBJ2-1; abundance: few; v_gene: TRBV20-1; d_gene: NA; CDR3aa: CSAPDRNLHNEQFF; CDR3nt: TGCAGTGCGCCTGACAGGAATTTACACAATGAGCAGTTCTTC
j_gene: TRBJ2-3; abundance: NA; v_gene: TRBV7-3; d_gene: NA; CDR3aa: CASSGQPTDTQYF; CDR3nt: TGTGCCAGCAGCGGACAGCCCACAGATACGCAGTATTTT
j_gene: TRBJ2-1; abundance: NA; v_gene: TRBV5-4; d_gene: TRBD2; CDR3aa: CASSSPGTTVYEQFF; CDR3nt: TGTGCCAGCAGCTCGCCGGGGACTACCGTTTATGAGCAGTTCTTC
j_gene: TRBJ2-2; abundance: few; v_gene: TRBV5-1; d_gene: TRBD1; CDR3aa: CASNYRGTGELFF; CDR3nt: TGCGCCAGCAATTACAGGGGAACCGGGGAGCTGTTTTTT
j_gene: TRBJ2-7; abundance: few; v_gene: TRBV5-1; d_gene: TRBD1; CDR3aa: CASSLVDRGLDEQYF; CDR3nt: TGCGCCAGCAGCTTGGTTGACAGGGGATTGGACGAGCAGTACTTC
j_gene: TRBJ2-2; abundance: few; v_gene: TRBV29-1; d_gene: TRBD2; CDR3aa: CSVEAEGGLARGTGELFF; CDR3nt: TGCAGCGTTGAAGCGGAAGGGGGACTAGCACGAGGGACCGGGGAGCTGTTTTTT